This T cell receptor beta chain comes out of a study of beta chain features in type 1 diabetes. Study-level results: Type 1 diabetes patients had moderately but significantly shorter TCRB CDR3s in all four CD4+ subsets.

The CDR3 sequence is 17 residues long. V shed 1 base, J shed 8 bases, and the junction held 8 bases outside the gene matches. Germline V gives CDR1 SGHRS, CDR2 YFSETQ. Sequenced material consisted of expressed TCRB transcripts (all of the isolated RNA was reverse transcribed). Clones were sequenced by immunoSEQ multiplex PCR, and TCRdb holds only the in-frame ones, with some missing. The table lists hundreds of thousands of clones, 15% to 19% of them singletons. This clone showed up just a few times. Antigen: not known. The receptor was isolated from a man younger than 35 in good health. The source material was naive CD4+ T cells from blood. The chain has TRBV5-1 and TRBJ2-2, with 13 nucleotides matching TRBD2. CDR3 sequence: CASSLPGTSGIGGELFF. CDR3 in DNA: TGCGCCAGCAGCTTGCCGGGGACTAGCGGGATCGGTGGGGAGCTGTTTTTT.